This TCR beta chain originates from a study of identifying expanded T cells in peripheral blood. Study-wide results and limits: Clone count variance between two-week samples rose with total template count. Over around two and four weeks, about 15 and 19 clones changed, versus more than 1 between replicates.

V was shortened by 7 bases and J by 0 bases, with 13 bases between the two germline ends. The CDR3 extends over 14 amino acids. CDR1 and CDR2 (germline): SNHLY, FYNNEI. Method: immunoSEQ multiplex PCR; TCRdb's copy keeps in-frame clones and lacks some. The sample carries about 78,000 clones, 70% to 90% recorded once. During the collection period, no donor immune events like infections were recorded. There are a few counts of this clone. Antigen: not known. The sample consisted of blood. The rearrangement joins TRBV2 to TRBJ2-7; no clear D. This clonotype was sampled from a person aged 18 to 69 in good health. Here the CDR3 DNA reads TGTGCCAGCAAAGCACAGAGGAGCTCCTACGAGCAGTACTTC. It codes for CASKAQRSSYEQYF.